This T cell receptor (beta chain) was recovered during a study of blood T cell repertoires in COVID-19. After removal of 2 bases from V and 11 bases from J, the junction contained 12 bases not matched to a gene. CDR1 SGHNT and CDR2 YYREEE come from the germline V gene (reference sequence). The CDR3 is 14 amino acids. Cohorts were assigned according to the clinical history that participants reported. As processed by the authors: It was from reference gene primer amplification that nucleated cell counts were estimated. Data came from immunoSEQ multiplex PCR; TCRdb stores just in-frame clones and leaves some out. V and J calls and clone size are as listed in that table; D and trimming were resolved from the DNA. The sample lists some 200,000 clones, over 75% seen once, with 3% to 3.5% in the top ten.

The sequence was collected from a woman aged 18-29 years in a cohort exposed to, infected with or recovered from COVID-19 (not recorded which). The sample taken for sequencing was PBMCs or T cells enriched from blood (not recorded which). The chain has TRBV5-4 and TRBJ2-7; 8 nucleotides agree with TRBD2. CDR3 residues: CASSFLLAVLSEYF. The CDR3 nucleotides read TGTGCCAGCAGCTTCCTACTAGCGGTGTTGTCTGAGTACTTC. The whole variable domain, remainder taken from reference TRBV5-4 and TRBJ2-7, is ETGVTQSPTHLIKTRGQQVTLRCSSQSGHNTVSWYQQALGQGPQFIFQYYREEENGRGNFPPRFSGLQFPNYSSELNVNALELDDSALYLCASSFLLAVLSEYFGPGTRLTVT.